Following are 24 T cell receptor beta chains from one sample sequenced in a study of T cell repertoires in cytomegalovirus infection. Using its own MiXCR run on the reads, TCRdb lists one record per CDR3 protein. Found here are 200,000 or so distinct CDR3 sequences, 28% of them singletons; the top ten hold roughly 29%. Sequenced material: PBMCs. The receptors here all came from a human donor in good health (CMV status not recorded). Some clones in this sample may be carry-over from other donors' samples.

This clonotype was recorded a few times. This chain links TRBV9 with TRBJ2-5; a possible D gene is TRBD2 (6 bases). The length of the CDR3 is 19 residues. Trimming stripped 0 bases from V and 4 bases from J, with 25 bases between. From germline, CDR1 is SGDLS and CDR2 YYNGEE. CDR3 sequence reads: CASSVGGTGSGARLETQYF. CDR3 DNA sequence: TGTGCCAGCAGCGTAGGCGGGACGGGGAGCGGTGCAAGACTAGAGACCCAGTACTTC. Filled out from reference TRBV9 and TRBJ2-5, the complete variable domain reads DSGVTQTPKHLITATGQRVTLRCSPRSGDLSVYWYQQSLDQGLQFLIQYYNGEERAKGNILERFSAQQFPDLHSELNLSSLELGDSALYFCASSVGGTGSGARLETQYFGPGTRLLVL.

This clonotype was observed at least ten times. The V gene is TRBV4-2, the J gene TRBJ1-1; D not resolved. Trimming pared 0 bases from V and 3 bases from J, leaving 14 bases between. Germline V gives CDR1 LGHNA, CDR2 YNFKEQ. CDR3 length: 16 residues. The CDR3 region is CASSQDLGPEDTEAFF. In DNA, the CDR3 is TGTGCCAGCAGCCAAGATCTAGGCCCTGAGGACACTGAAGCTTTCTTT.

This clonotype has at least ten counts. The V and J genes are TRBV7-2 and TRBJ1-1; 10 positions agree with TRBD1. The J segment lost 5 bases and the V segment lost 4 bases, leaving 7 bases of the junction unmatched. From germline, CDR1 is SGHTA and CDR2 FQGNSA. The CDR3 runs to 15 residues. The CDR3 reads CASSSRQGAGTEAFF. The CDR3 DNA is TGTGCCAGCAGCTCAAGACAGGGGGCAGGAACTGAAGCTTTCTTT.

This chain links TRBV7-2 with TRBJ1-3; 11 bases fit TRBD1. V shed 5 bases and J 3 bases; nucleotides not matched to a gene: 6. The CDR3 is 16 amino acids. Germline loops: CDR1 SGHTA, CDR2 FQGNSA. CDR3 DNA sequence: TGTGCCAGCAGCCGGCGGACAGGGGGCTTTGGAAACACCATATATTTT. It is translated as CASSRRTGGFGNTIYF.

This clonotype was seen many times. At one end, the junction sequence differs from germline, possibly due to a read error. This CDR3 reads CASSNGGLQGRNAEAFF. The CDR3 bases are TGCGCCAGCAGCAATGGGGGGCTACAGGGTCGGAACGCTGAAGCTTTCTTT. The rearrangement links TRBV5-1 to TRBJ1-1; D is perhaps TRBD1 (6 bases). The germline V gene has CDR1 SGHRS and CDR2 YFSETQ. The CDR3 sequence is 17 residues long.

This clonotype was seen at least ten times. The chain recombines TRBV7-2 with TRBJ2-7; 10 bases match TRBD2. Germline assignment: CDR1 SGHTA and CDR2 FQGNSA. Trimming at V came to 3 bases and at J to 1 base, leaving 3 bases not matched to a gene. The CDR3 has 15 amino acids. This CDR3 is CASSFLAGESYEQYF. DNA of the CDR3: TGTGCCAGCAGCTTTCTAGCGGGGGAGTCCTACGAGCAGTACTTC.

V and J are TRBV2 and TRBJ2-5, with TRBD2 identical over 9 bases. Germline CDR1 and CDR2: SNHLY and FYNNEI. The CDR3 contains 16 residues. The V and J ends lost 3 bases and 5 bases, in that order; junction bases with no gene match: 10. CDR3 coding DNA: TGTGCCAGCAGTGATTGGGGGACTAGCCCCAAGGAGACCCAGTACTTC. Amino acids: CASSDWGTSPKETQYF.

A note on this clonotype: Being one base from a much bigger clone, this may be a read error. The conserved phenylalanine or tryptophan is not found at the CDR3 terminus, so this likely reflects a read error. The chain uses TRBV11-2 and TRBJ1-1, with TRBD1 as a possible D gene (5 bases). The CDR3 extends over 14 amino acids. From germline, CDR1 is SGHAT and CDR2 FQNNGV. The ends were cut back, 5 bases at V and 4 bases at J, with 14 bases in the middle. As DNA, the CDR3 is TGTGCCAGCAGCCGCCGGGCCGGGACCACTGAAGCTTTCCTT. Its translation is CASSRRAGTTEAFL.

This clonotype was observed many times. V usage is TRBV7-2 and J usage is TRBJ1-5; 8 bases line up with TRBD1. This CDR3 has 15 residues. Germline CDR1 reads SGHTA; CDR2 reads FQGNSA. V lost 1 base, J lost 7 bases, and 6 bases stayed unmatched. Here the CDR3 reads CASSLGLGQGQPQHF. The CDR3 nucleotides read TGTGCCAGCAGCTTAGGTTTAGGACAGGGCCAGCCCCAGCATTTT.

In the case of this clonotype: A much larger clonotype is one base distant, so this may be a read error. The genes are TRBV7-2 and TRBJ2-7, with a weak D call TRBD2 (5 bases). CDR3 length equals 16 residues. The V and J ends lost 4 bases and 0 bases respectively, with 16 bases between them. Germline V gives CDR1 SGHTA, CDR2 FQGNSA. CDR3 sequence (DNA): TGTGCCAGCAGCTCCACAGAGGGCCGAAGCTCCTACGAGCAGTACTTC. This translates into CASSSTEGRSSYEQYF.

The chain employs TRBV7-6 and TRBJ2-7; no clear D. This CDR3 comprises 12 residues. Trimming left V 2 bases short and J 6 bases short, with 8 bases between. Per the germline V gene, CDR1 is SGHVS and CDR2 is FNYEAQ. The CDR3 DNA reads as TGTGCCAGCAGCTTACGCCCCTCCGAGCAGTACTTC. It is translated as CASSLRPSEQYF.

This clonotype showed up just a few times. The gene calls are TRBV29-1 and TRBJ2-3; 9 nucleotides match TRBD2. Germline values: CDR1 SQVTM, CDR2 ANQGSEA. Losses at the gene ends were 4 bases for V and 2 bases for J; bases not matched to a gene: 4. The CDR3 loop spans 14 amino acids. The chain's CDR3 is CSVVPSGDTDTQYF. The CDR3 bases are TGCAGCGTTGTGCCTAGCGGGGACACAGATACGCAGTATTTT.

The rearrangement links TRBV6-2 or TRBV6-3 to TRBJ2-6, with 9 bases identical to TRBD1. V trimming: 6 bases; J trimming: 0 bases; junction bases outside the gene matches: 9. Germline CDR1 MNHEY, CDR2 SVGEGT. The CDR3 runs to 18 residues. CDR3 sequence: CASRPGQGRSSGANVLTF. CDR3 nucleotide sequence: TGTGCCAGCAGGCCGGGACAGGGAAGGAGCTCTGGGGCCAACGTCCTGACTTTC.

The chain combines TRBV7-2 with TRBJ1-1; no definite D call. The germline gives CDR1 SGHTA, CDR2 FQGNSA. Trimming left V 1 base short and J 3 bases short, with 9 bases between. The CDR3 runs 14 residues. CDR3 sequence: CASSLEAGYTEAFF. The CDR3 coding sequence is TGTGCCAGCAGCTTAGAGGCTGGATACACTGAAGCTTTCTTT.

V gene TRBV15 combines with J gene TRBJ2-3, with 9 positions matching TRBD1. Germline CDR1 LNHNV, CDR2 YYDKDF (reference sequence). CDR3 length: 19 amino acids. J lost 2 bases, V lost 3 bases, and 15 bases had no gene match. The CDR3 DNA is TGTGCCACCAGCAGCTACGGGGGACAGGGAAGGCTGTTCACAGATACGCAGTATTTT. This translates into CATSSYGGQGRLFTDTQYF.

This clonotype was counted only a few times. The genes are TRBV3-1 and TRBJ1-1; weak D call: TRBD1 (5 bases). The CDR3 length is 15 residues. The V gene's germline CDR1 is LGHDT and CDR2 YNNKEL (reference sequence). V shed 4 bases and J shed 5 bases, with 17 bases lying between them. The CDR3 reads CASSRTGTPRTEAFF. The DNA of the CDR3 is TGTGCCAGCAGCCGTACCGGGACCCCTCGGACTGAAGCTTTCTTT.

This clonotype occurred a few times. V usage is TRBV6-1 and J usage is TRBJ2-1; D is unresolved. CDR1 is MNHNS and CDR2 is SASEGT in the germline V gene. The CDR3 has 11 amino acids. The V and J ends lost 10 bases and 5 bases respectively, with 9 bases between them. The chain's CDR3 is CATLGHNEQFF. DNA for the CDR3: TGTGCCACCCTGGGTCACAATGAGCAGTTCTTC.

The chain joins TRBV10-3 to TRBJ2-7; D is ambiguous. Germline CDR1 is ENHRY and CDR2 is SYGVKD. CDR3 length: 11 amino acids. V was shortened by 6 bases and J by 5 bases, with 8 bases between the two germline ends. CDR3 in amino acids: CAIRALDEQYF. CDR3 bases: TGTGCCATCAGGGCATTGGACGAGCAGTACTTC.

This chain links TRBV7-8 with TRBJ1-1, with 8 bases identical to TRBD1. J gave up 2 bases and V 3 bases, and 5 bases lay outside the gene matches. This CDR3 region has 15 residues. CDR1 and CDR2 (germline): SGHVS, FQNEAQ. CDR3 DNA: TGTGCCAGCAGCTTGTCAGGGGGCGTAAACACTGAAGCTTTCTTT. This translates into CASSLSGGVNTEAFF.

This clonotype was picked up a small number of times. The DNA for the CDR3 is TGTGCCAGCAGCTGGGGACAGGGGCGCAACACTGAAGCTTTCTTT. It encodes CASSWGQGRNTEAFF. V gene TRBV5-6 combines with J gene TRBJ1-1; TRBD1 aligns across 10 bases. V was pared by 3 bases and J by 2 bases, with 4 bases of the junction left unmatched. The CDR3 loop spans 15 amino acids. Germline V gene lookup returns CDR1 SGHDT and CDR2 YYEEEE.

The J gene is TRBJ2-7, the V gene TRBV12-3 or TRBV12-4, with D perhaps TRBD1 (6 bases). This CDR3 comprises 16 residues. Trimming took off 7 bases at V and 0 bases at J, with 19 bases between the two ends. The CDR3 sequence is CASTGQPVTGSYEQYF. The CDR3 DNA reads TGTGCCAGCACCGGACAGCCCGTCACGGGCTCCTACGAGCAGTACTTC.

The chain uses TRBV6-2 or TRBV6-3 and TRBJ1-1; D remains ambiguous. Germline CDR1 and CDR2: MNHEY and SVGEGT. The CDR3 runs to 13 residues. V was cut by 3 bases and J by 2 bases, with 7 bases left in between. The CDR3, as DNA: TGTGCCAGCAGTTATACAGTTAACACTGAAGCTTTCTTT. Its translation is CASSYTVNTEAFF.

With respect to this clonotype: An end of the junction differs from the germline gene, which may be a read error. The genes are TRBV12-3 or TRBV12-4 and TRBJ2-1; D is uncertain. There are 11 residues in the CDR3. The CDR3 DNA follows: TGTGCCAGCAGTACCAGGTTTGAGCATTTCTTC. Encoded protein: CASSTRFEHFF.

This clonotype was picked up a small number of times. This sequence joins TRBV6-1 and TRBJ1-3, with no clear D. The CDR3 totals 13 residues. The germline CDR1 and CDR2 sequences are MNHNS and SASEGT. Trimming cost V 5 bases and J 0 bases, with 5 bases left between them. This CDR3 reads CASSYASGNTIYF. DNA for the CDR3: TGTGCCAGCAGTTATGCCTCTGGAAACACCATATATTTT.